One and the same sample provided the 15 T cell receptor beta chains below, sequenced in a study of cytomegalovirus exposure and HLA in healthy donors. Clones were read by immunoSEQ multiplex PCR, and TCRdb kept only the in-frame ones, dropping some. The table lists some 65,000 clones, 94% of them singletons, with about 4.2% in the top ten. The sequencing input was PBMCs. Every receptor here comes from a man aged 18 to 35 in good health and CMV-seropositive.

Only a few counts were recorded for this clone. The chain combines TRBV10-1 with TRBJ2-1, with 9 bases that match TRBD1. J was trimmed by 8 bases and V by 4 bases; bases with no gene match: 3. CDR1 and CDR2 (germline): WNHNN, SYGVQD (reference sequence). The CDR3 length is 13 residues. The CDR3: CASSGTGDDEQFF. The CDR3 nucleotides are TGCGCCAGCAGTGGGACAGGGGACGATGAGCAGTTCTTC.

Written as DNA, the CDR3 is TGTGCCAGCAGCGACACGACAGGGTACGAGCAGTACTTC. This codes for CASSDTTGYEQYF. The chain joins TRBV6-1 to TRBJ2-7; 7 nucleotides agree with TRBD1. The germline V gene encodes CDR1 MNHNS and CDR2 SASEGT. CDR3 length: 13 amino acids. J gave up 4 bases and V 6 bases, and 6 bases lay outside the gene matches.

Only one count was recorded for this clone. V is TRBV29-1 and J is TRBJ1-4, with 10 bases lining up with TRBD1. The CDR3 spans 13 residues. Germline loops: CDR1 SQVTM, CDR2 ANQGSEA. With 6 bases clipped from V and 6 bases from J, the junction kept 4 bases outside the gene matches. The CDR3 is CSVGDRGHEKLFF. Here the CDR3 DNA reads TGCAGCGTGGGGGACAGGGGCCATGAAAAACTGTTTTTT.

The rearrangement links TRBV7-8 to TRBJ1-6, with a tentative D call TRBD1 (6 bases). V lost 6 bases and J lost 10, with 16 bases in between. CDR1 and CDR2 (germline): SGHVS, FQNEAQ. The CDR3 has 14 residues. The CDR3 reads CASSRRQRGSPLHF. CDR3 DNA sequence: TGTGCCAGCAGTCGTAGACAAAGGGGGTCACCCCTCCACTTT.

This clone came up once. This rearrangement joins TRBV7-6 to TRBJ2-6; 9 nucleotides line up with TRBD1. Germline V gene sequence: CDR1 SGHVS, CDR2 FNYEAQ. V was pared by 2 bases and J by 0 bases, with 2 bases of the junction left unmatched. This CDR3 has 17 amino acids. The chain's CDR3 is CASSLTGGRSGANVLTF. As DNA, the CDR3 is TGTGCCAGCAGCTTAACAGGGGGCCGCTCTGGGGCCAACGTCCTGACTTTC.

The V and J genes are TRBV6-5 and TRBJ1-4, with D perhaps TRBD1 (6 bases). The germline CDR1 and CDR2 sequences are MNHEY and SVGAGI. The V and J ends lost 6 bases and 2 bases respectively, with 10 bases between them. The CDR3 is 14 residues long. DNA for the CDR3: TGTGCCAGCAGCCCCACAGGGACTAATGAAAAACTGTTTTTT. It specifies CASSPTGTNEKLFF.

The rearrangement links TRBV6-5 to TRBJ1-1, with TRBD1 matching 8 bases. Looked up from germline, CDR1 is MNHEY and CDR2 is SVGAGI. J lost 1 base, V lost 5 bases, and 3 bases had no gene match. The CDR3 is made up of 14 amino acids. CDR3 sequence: CASSRTGKNTEAFF. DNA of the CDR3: TGTGCCAGCAGTCGGACAGGGAAGAACACTGAAGCTTTCTTT.

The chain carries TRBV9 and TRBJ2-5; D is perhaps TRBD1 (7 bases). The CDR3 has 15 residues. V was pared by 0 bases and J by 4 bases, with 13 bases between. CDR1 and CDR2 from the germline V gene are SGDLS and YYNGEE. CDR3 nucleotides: TGTGCCAGCAGCGTAGCTACAGGGGAGGTAGAGACCCAGTACTTC. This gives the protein CASSVATGEVETQYF. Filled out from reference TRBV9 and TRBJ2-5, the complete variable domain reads DSGVTQTPKHLITATGQRVTLRCSPRSGDLSVYWYQQSLDQGLQFLIQYYNGEERAKGNILERFSAQQFPDLHSELNLSSLELGDSALYFCASSVATGEVETQYFGPGTRLLVL.

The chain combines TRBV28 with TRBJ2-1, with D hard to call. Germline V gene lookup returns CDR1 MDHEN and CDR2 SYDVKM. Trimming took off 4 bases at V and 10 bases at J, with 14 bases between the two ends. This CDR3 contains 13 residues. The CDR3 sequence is CASSSQTTKEQFF. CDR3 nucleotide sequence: TGTGCCAGCAGTTCACAGACCACCAAAGAGCAGTTCTTC. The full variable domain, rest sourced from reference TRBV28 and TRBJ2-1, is DVKVTQSSRYLVKRTGEKVFLECVQDMDHENMFWYRQDPGLGLRLIYFSYDVKMKEKGDIPEGYSVSREKKERFSLILESASTNQTSMYLCASSSQTTKEQFFGPGTRLTVL.

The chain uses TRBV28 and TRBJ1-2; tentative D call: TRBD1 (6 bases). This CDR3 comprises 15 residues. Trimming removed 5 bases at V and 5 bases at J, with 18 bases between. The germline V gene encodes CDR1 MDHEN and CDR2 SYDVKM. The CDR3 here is CASSTPYREGYGYTF. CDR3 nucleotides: TGTGCCAGCAGTACCCCATACAGGGAGGGATATGGCTACACCTTC.

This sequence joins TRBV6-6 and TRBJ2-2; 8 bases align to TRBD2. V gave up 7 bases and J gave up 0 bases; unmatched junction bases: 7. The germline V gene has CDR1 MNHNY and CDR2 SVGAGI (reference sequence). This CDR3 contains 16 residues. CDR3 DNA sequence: TGTGCCAGCACCCGGGAGGGCAACGCGAACACCGGGGAGCTGTTTTTT. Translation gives CASTREGNANTGELFF.

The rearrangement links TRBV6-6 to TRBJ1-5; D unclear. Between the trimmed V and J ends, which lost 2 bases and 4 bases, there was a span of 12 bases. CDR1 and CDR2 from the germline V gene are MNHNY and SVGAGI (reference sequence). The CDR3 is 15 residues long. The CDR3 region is CASSYTRGNNQPQHF. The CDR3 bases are TGTGCCAGCAGTTACACCAGAGGTAATAATCAGCCCCAGCATTTT.

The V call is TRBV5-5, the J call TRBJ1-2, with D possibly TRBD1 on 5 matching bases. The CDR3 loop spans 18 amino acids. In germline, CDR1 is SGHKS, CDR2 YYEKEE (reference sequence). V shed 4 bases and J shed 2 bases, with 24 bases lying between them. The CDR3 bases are TGTGCCAGCAGCCCGACACCGGGACTGGTAACGAACAACTATGGCTACACCTTC. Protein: CASSPTPGLVTNNYGYTF.

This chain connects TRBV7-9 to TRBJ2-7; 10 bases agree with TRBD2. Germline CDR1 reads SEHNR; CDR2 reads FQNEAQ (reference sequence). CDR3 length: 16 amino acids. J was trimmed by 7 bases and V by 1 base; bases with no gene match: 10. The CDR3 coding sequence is TGTGCCAGCAGCTTAGGGGATCTAGCGGGAGCGTATGAGCAGTACTTC. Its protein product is CASSLGDLAGAYEQYF. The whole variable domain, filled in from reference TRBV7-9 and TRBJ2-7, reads DTGVSQNPRHKITKRGQNVTFRCDPISEHNRLYWYRQTLGQGPEFLTYFQNEAQLEKSRLLSDRFSAERPKGSFSTLEIQRTEQGDSAMYLCASSLGDLAGAYEQYFGPGTRLTVT.

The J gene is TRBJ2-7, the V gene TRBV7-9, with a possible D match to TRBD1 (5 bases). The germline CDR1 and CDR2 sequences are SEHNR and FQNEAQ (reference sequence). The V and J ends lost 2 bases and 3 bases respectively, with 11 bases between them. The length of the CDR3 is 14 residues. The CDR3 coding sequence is TGTGCCAGCAGCTTAAGTTACGACAGCTACGAGCAGTACTTC. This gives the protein CASSLSYDSYEQYF.